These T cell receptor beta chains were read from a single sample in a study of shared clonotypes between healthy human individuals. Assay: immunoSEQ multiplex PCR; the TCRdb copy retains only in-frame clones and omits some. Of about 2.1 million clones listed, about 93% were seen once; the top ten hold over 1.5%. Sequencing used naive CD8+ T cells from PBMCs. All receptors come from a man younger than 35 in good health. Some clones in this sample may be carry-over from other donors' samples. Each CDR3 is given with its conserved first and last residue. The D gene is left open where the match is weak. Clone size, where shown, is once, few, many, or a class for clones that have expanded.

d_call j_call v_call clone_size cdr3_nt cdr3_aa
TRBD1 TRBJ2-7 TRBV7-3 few TGTGCCAGCAGCGTCGGGACAGGGGGTTCCTACGAGCAGTACTTC CASSVGTGGSYEQYF
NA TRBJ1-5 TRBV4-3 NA TGCGCCAGCAGCCAAGATTTAGGAGGACGTCAGCCCCAGCATTTT CASSQDLGGRQPQHF
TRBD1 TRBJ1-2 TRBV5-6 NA TGTGCCAGCAGCATAGCGGGACAGACTAACTATGGCTACACCTTC CASSIAGQTNYGYTF
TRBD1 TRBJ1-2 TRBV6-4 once TGTGCCAGCAGTGAAACAGGGGGTGTCTATGGCTACACCTTC CASSETGGVYGYTF
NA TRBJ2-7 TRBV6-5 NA TGTGCCAGCAGTTACCTACAGGGAATCGGCCTCGAGCAGTACTTC CASSYLQGIGLEQYF
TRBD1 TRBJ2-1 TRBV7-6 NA TGTGCCAGCAGCTTATCTTTGCCAGGGACAGGGGTCTACAATGAGCAGTTCTTC CASSLSLPGTGVYNEQFF
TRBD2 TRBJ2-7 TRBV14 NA TGTGCCAGCAGCCAGACTAGCGGGGCAGCCTACGAGCAGTACTTC CASSQTSGAAYEQYF
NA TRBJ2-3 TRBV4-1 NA TGCGCCAGCAGCCAAAACCCCCCAGATACGCAGTATTTT CASSQNPPDTQYF
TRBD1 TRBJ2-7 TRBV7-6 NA TGTGCCAGCAGCTTAAGTCCGTTAGGGGGCGCGAGAGACGAGCAGTACTTC CASSLSPLGGARDEQYF
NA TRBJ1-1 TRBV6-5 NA TGTGCCAGCAGCTCCCGGGACACCTCGAACACTGAAGCTTTCTTT CASSSRDTSNTEAFF
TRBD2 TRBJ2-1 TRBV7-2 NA TGTGCCAGCTACGGCCCCTTAGCGGGAGGCGGCAATGAGCAGTTCTTC CASYGPLAGGGNEQFF
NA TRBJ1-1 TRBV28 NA TGTGCCAGCAGTCCCCCGGGTCTTGTTATGCAGGACACTGAAGCTTTCTTT CASSPPGLVMQDTEAFF
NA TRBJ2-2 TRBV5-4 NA TGTGCCAGCAGCTTGTCCTGGGGGAACACCGGGGAGCTGTTTTTT CASSLSWGNTGELFF
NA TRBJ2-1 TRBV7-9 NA TGTGCCAGCAGCTTGGGGGGCCTCTACAATGAGCAGTTCTTC CASSLGGLYNEQFF
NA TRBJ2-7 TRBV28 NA TGTGCCAGCAGTTCGGGGTACGAGCAGTACTTC CASSSGYEQYF
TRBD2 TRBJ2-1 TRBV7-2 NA TGTGCCAGCAGCTTACTAGCGGGCACCTACAATGAGCAGTTCTTC CASSLLAGTYNEQFF
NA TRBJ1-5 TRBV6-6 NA TGTGCCAGCAGAGAAGGCACCCATAGCAATCAGCCCCAGCATTTT CASREGTHSNQPQHF
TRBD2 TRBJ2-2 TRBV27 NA TGTGCCAGCAGTACCTACGGGGGGGACTGGAGACTAGAGAACACCGGGGAGCTGTTTTTT CASSTYGGDWRLENTGELFF
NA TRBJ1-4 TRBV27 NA TGTGCCAGCAGTCTCCTGGTGGGGGGCGTAAATGAAAAACTGTTTTTT CASSLLVGGVNEKLFF
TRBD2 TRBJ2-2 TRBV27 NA TGTGCCAGCAGTCTGGGACTAGCGGGGTGGGGGGAGCTGTTTTTT CASSLGLAGWGELFF
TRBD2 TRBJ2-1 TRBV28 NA TGTGCCAGCAGTACCCCGGGACTAGCGGGAGCTGAGCAGTTCTTC CASSTPGLAGAEQFF
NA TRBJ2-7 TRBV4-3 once TGCGCCAGCAGCCAAGACCCTGGGACGGTCTACGAGCAGTACTTC CASSQDPGTVYEQYF
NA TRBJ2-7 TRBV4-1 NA TGCGCCAGCAGCCAAGACGTCGGGGGAGAAACCTACGAGCAGTACTTC CASSQDVGGETYEQYF
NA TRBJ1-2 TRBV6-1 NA TGTGCCAGCAGTGAATCCGAGATTAGGACGATCGGCTACACCTTC CASSESEIRTIGYTF
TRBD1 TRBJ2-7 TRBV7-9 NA TGTGCCAGCAGCCGAGAGGGACAGGGGATCTCCTACGAGCAGTACTTC CASSREGQGISYEQYF
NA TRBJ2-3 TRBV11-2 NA TGTGCCAGCAGCTTAGCTCCTCGACTTAAAACAGATACGCAGTATTTT CASSLAPRLKTDTQYF
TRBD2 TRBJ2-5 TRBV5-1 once TGCGCCAGCAGCTTGGTCTCCGCGGGAGAGGTTCCCGTATGGGAGACCCAGTACTTC CASSLVSAGEVPVWETQYF
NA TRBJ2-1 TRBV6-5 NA TGTGCCAGCAGTTCGACACTTACAGGATACAATGAGCAGTTCTTC CASSSTLTGYNEQFF
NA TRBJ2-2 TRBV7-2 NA TGTGCCAGCAGCTTAGCGAGAGTGGCCGGGGAGCTGTTTTTT CASSLARVAGELFF
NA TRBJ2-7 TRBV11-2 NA TGTGCCAGCAGCTTCGAAACTTGGGGTCACGAGCAGTACTTC CASSFETWGHEQYF
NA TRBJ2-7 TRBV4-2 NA TGTGCCAGCAGCCAAGATCTCGGGGTGGCCTACGAGCAGTACTTC CASSQDLGVAYEQYF
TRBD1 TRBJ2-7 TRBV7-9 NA TGTGCCAGCAGACAGGGGGCCAACGAGCAGTACTTC CASRQGANEQYF
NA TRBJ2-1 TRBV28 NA TGTGCCAGCAGTAACCCCCTAGGCGTCCCAGTCTACAATGAGCAGTTCTTC CASSNPLGVPVYNEQFF
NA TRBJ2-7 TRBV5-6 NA TGTGCCAGCAGCTTAGGTTATACGAAAAACGAGCAGTACTTC CASSLGYTKNEQYF
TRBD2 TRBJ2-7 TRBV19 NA TGTGCCAGTAGTATAAGTGGGAGGGCCCGCGAGCAGTACTTC CASSISGRAREQYF
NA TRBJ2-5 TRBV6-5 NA TGTGCCAGCAGTTACTCCAGCCCCGGAGAGACCCAGTACTTC CASSYSSPGETQYF
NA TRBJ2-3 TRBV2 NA TGTGCCAGCAGTGAATTTGGCAGGGGCACAGATACGCAGTATTTT CASSEFGRGTDTQYF
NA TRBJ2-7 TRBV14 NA TGTGCCGGACACGGGGAGGCCTACGAGCAGTACTTC CAGHGEAYEQYF
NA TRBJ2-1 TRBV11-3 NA TGTGCCAGCAGCCCGTATCAAGGCCATCTCAATGAGCAGTTCTTC CASSPYQGHLNEQFF
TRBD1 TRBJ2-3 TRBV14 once TGTGCCAGCAGCCAAAACGAACCCCCGGGACAGGCTCTAAAAGTACGGTGGGATACGCAGTATTTT CASSQNEPPGQALKVRWDTQYF
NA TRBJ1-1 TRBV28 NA TGTGCCAGCAGTTCGGGGTGGAACACTGAAGCTTTCTTT CASSSGWNTEAFF
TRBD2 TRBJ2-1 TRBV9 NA TGTGCCAGCAGCCCCTCCGGGACTAGCGGTTACAATGAGCAGTTCTTC CASSPSGTSGYNEQFF
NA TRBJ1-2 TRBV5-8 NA TGTGCCAGCAGCTTGTTACCCCCGGGGCTTCAGGAGGGTGACTATGGCTACACCTTC CASSLLPPGLQEGDYGYTF
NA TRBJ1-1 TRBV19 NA TGTGCCAGTAGAGGGGGGAACACTGAAGCTTTCTTT CASRGGNTEAFF
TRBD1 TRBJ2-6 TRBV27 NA TGTGCCAGCAGTCCGGGGACAGGTGGGTCTGGGGCCAACGTCCTGACTTTC CASSPGTGGSGANVLTF
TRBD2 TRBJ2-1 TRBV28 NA TGTGCCAGCAGTACGCTATGGGGCATAGCGGGAGGAGACAATGAGCAGTTCTTC CASSTLWGIAGGDNEQFF
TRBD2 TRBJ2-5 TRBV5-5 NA TGTGCCAGCAGCCCCACTCCGGGACTACTAGAGACCCAGTACTTC CASSPTPGLLETQYF
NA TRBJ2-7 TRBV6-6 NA TGTGCCAGCAGTTACTCGGGTGGGTCCCCCTACGAGCAGTACTTC CASSYSGGSPYEQYF
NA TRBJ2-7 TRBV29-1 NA TGCAGCGTTGCACTGGGGCACAAAGGGACCTACGAGCAGTACTTC CSVALGHKGTYEQYF
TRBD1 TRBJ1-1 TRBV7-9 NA TGTGCCAGCAGCCCGTCGGGACAGGGGAAAACTGGAGCTTTCTTT CASSPSGQGKTGAFF
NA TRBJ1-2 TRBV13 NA TGTGCCAGCAGCTTACCAGGGTTTTCCAACTATGGCTACACCTTC CASSLPGFSNYGYTF
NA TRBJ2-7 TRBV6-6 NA TGTGCCAGCAGCCCAGGCAATCGGGCCTACGAGCAGTACTTC CASSPGNRAYEQYF
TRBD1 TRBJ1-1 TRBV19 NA TGTGCCAGTAGCCCGACAGGGGAGATGAACACTGAAGCTTTCTTT CASSPTGEMNTEAFF
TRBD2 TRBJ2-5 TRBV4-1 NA TGCGCCAGCAGCCAAGATTCGTGGGGACTAACGGGGACCCAGTACTTC CASSQDSWGLTGTQYF
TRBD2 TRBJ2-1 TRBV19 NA TGTGCCAGTAGTATAGTTACTTTAGCGGGAGGTCACAATGAGCAGTTCTTC CASSIVTLAGGHNEQFF